The 24 T cell receptor beta chains in this list originate from one sample, sequenced in a study of control samples from healthy donors and cancer patients. Libraries were prepared by immunoSEQ multiplex PCR; TCRdb keeps only in-frame clonotypes and omits some of them. Found here are about 110,000 clones, approximately 93% of them singletons; the top ten hold 7.8%. Input material: blood. The receptors derive from a woman aged 18-30 years in good health.

This clone was observed once. The chain is built from TRBV3-1 (or the pseudogene TRBV3-2) and TRBJ2-1; 11 bases fit TRBD2. This CDR3 region has 16 residues. Trimming at V came to 0 bases and at J to 10 bases, leaving 8 bases not matched to a gene. Germline CDR1 is LGHDT and CDR2 is YNNKEL (reference sequence). The CDR3 nucleotides read TGTGCCAGCAGCCAAGATTCTACTAGCGGGAGTCTCGAGCAGTTCTTC. It translates to CASSQDSTSGSLEQFF.

This clone showed up just a few times. The chain uses TRBV24-1 and TRBJ2-3; 10 bases are a match to TRBD1. V was pared by 1 base and J by 4 bases, with 7 bases of the junction left unmatched. Germline CDR1 reads KGHDR; CDR2 reads SFDVKD. This CDR3 is 17 amino acids long. The chain's CDR3 is CATSDLGTGTGADTQYF. The CDR3, as DNA: TGTGCCACCAGTGATTTAGGGACCGGGACAGGGGCAGATACGCAGTATTTT.

The chain is built from TRBV28 and TRBJ1-6; 10 bases align to TRBD1. J was trimmed by 4 bases and V by 6 bases; bases with no gene match: 15. The CDR3 is 19 amino acids. Germline lookup yields CDR1 MDHEN and CDR2 SYDVKM. The CDR3 DNA reads as TGTGCCAGCAGGTGGGTGAGGACAGGGGGTGGAACTTATAATTCACCCCTCCACTTT. Translating gives CASRWVRTGGGTYNSPLHF.

A word on this clone: The germline gene is not matched at one end of the junction; a read error may be the cause. The V and J genes are TRBV7-7 and TRBJ2-2; maybe TRBD2 (6 bases). The germline V gene encodes CDR1 SSHAT and CDR2 FNYEAQ (reference sequence). The CDR3 has 15 residues. CDR3 bases: TGTGCTAGCAGCTTCGGTAGCGGGAACACCGGGGAGCTGTTTTTT. This sequence encodes CASSFGSGNTGELFF.

The rearrangement uses TRBV10-3 and TRBJ2-1; D not certain. This CDR3 region has 12 residues. Germline-derived CDR1 and CDR2 are ENHRY and SYGVKD. V lost 5 bases and J lost 3, with 5 bases in between. Written as DNA, the CDR3 is TGTGCCATCAGTTGGAGCTACAATGAGCAGTTCTTC. This sequence encodes CAISWSYNEQFF.

The rearrangement links TRBV18 to TRBJ1-6, with 8 nucleotides matching TRBD1. CDR1 KGHSH and CDR2 LQKENI come from the germline V gene. CDR3 length: 14 amino acids. Trimming cost V 4 bases and J 7 bases; bases outside gene matches: 3. CDR3 DNA: TGTGCCAGCTCACAAGGACAGGGAAATTCACCCCTCCACTTT. Translating gives CASSQGQGNSPLHF.

This clone was seen only once. The chain combines TRBV7-2 with TRBJ2-7, with 8 bases that match TRBD1. CDR1 is SGHTA, CDR2 FQGNSA, per germline. The V segment lost 5 bases and the J segment 5 bases; nucleotides outside the gene matches: 5. The CDR3 consists of 13 residues. CDR3: CASSRDRGHEQYF. CDR3 sequence (DNA): TGTGCCAGCAGCAGAGACAGGGGCCACGAGCAGTACTTC.

The chain links TRBV6-2 or TRBV6-3 to TRBJ2-7, with D perhaps TRBD2 (7 bases). V lost 2 bases and J 6 bases, leaving 14 bases between the germline ends. Germline V gene sequence: CDR1 MNHEY, CDR2 SVGEGT. The CDR3 has 14 residues. The CDR3 protein is CASSYMRGGIEQYF. The CDR3, as DNA: TGTGCCAGCAGTTACATGAGGGGGGGCATCGAGCAGTACTTC.

V and J are TRBV5-4 and TRBJ2-2, with D maybe TRBD2 (6 bases). Germline CDR1 reads SGHNT; CDR2 reads YYREEE (reference sequence). Trimming removed 4 bases at V and 4 bases at J, with 20 bases between. The length of the CDR3 is 17 residues. The CDR3 bases are TGTGCCAGCAGCCCGGGACCGGGACTCCACTCCACCGGGGAGCTGTTTTTT. Its protein product is CASSPGPGLHSTGELFF.

The CDR3 DNA follows: TGTGCCAGCAGCTCAGGGGGCGAGCAGTACTTC. Residues: CASSSGGEQYF. This chain connects TRBV27 to TRBJ2-7, with 7 nucleotides matching TRBD1. Germline assignment: CDR1 MNHEY and CDR2 SMNVEV (reference sequence). Losses at the gene ends were 6 bases for V and 6 bases for J; bases not matched to a gene: 2. CDR3 length equals 11 residues.

V and J are TRBV14 and TRBJ1-4; TRBD1 agrees at 8 bases. The CDR3 contains 16 residues. Germline CDR1 is SGHDN and CDR2 is FVKESK. V lost 1 base to trimming and J lost 3 bases; unmatched junction nucleotides: 4. CDR3 amino acids: CASSQVSGQANEKLFF. The CDR3 DNA reads as TGTGCCAGCAGCCAAGTGTCGGGACAGGCTAATGAAAAACTGTTTTTT.

This rearrangement joins TRBV28 to TRBJ2-2, with D unresolved. This CDR3 has 15 residues. Germline assignment: CDR1 MDHEN and CDR2 SYDVKM. Trimming took 1 base from V and 0 from J, leaving 6 bases between them. CDR3 bases: TGTGCCAGCAGTTTATCACCGACGAACACCGGGGAGCTGTTTTTT. Protein product: CASSLSPTNTGELFF.

Written as DNA, the CDR3 is TGCAGTGCCTATCGGAACACTGAAGCTTTCTTT. Residues: CSAYRNTEAFF. This chain joins TRBV20-1 and TRBJ1-1, with no clear D. From germline, CDR1 is DFQATT and CDR2 SNEGSKA (reference sequence). The CDR3 covers 11 residues. V lost 6 bases, J lost 1 base, and 6 bases lay in between.

J is TRBJ2-3 and V is TRBV29-1; 9 bases align to TRBD2. V was pared by 4 bases and J by 5 bases, with 10 bases of the junction left unmatched. The CDR3 consists of 15 residues. Germline CDR1 reads SQVTM; CDR2 reads ANQGSEA. This CDR3 reads CSVVRSSGAGDTQYF. DNA for the CDR3: TGCAGCGTTGTGAGATCTAGCGGGGCCGGAGATACGCAGTATTTT.

This sequence joins TRBV24-1 and TRBJ1-1, with no clear D. This CDR3 is 10 amino acids long. CDR1 is KGHDR, CDR2 SFDVKD, per germline. V was shortened by 12 bases and J by 1 base, with 5 bases between the two germline ends. DNA of the CDR3: TGTGCCGGAGAGAACACTGAAGCTTTCTTT. It translates to CAGENTEAFF.

The chain uses TRBV7-2 and TRBJ2-7, with 14 nucleotides matching TRBD2. J gave up 7 bases and V 1 base, and 15 bases lay outside the gene matches. This CDR3 is built from 19 residues. Germline values: CDR1 SGHTA, CDR2 FQGNSA. CDR3 DNA: TGTGCCAGCAGCTTAGGGGCGGGACTAGCGGGGGCGATAAGGTGGGAGCAGTACTTC. Amino acids: CASSLGAGLAGAIRWEQYF.

The rearrangement joins TRBV15 to TRBJ1-5; D is possibly TRBD1 (5 bases). Germline CDR1 LNHNV, CDR2 YYDKDF (reference sequence). This CDR3 contains 14 residues. Trimming cost V 1 base and J 4 bases, with 8 bases left between them. The chain's CDR3 is CATSRGGKNQPQHF. CDR3 DNA sequence: TGTGCCACCAGCAGAGGGGGGAAGAATCAGCCCCAGCATTTT. The complete variable domain, with remaining parts taken from reference TRBV15 and TRBJ1-5, reads DAMVIQNPRYQVTQFGKPVTLSCSQTLNHNVMYWYQQKSSQAPKLLFHYYDKDFNNEADTPDNFQSRRPNTSFCFLDIRSPGLGDTAMYLCATSRGGKNQPQHFGDGTRLSIL.

The chain links TRBV7-2 to TRBJ2-7; 13 bases agree with TRBD2. Trimming cost V 0 bases and J 2 bases; bases outside gene matches: 4. Germline V gene sequence: CDR1 SGHTA, CDR2 FQGNSA. The CDR3 runs 17 residues. The CDR3 DNA sequence: TGTGCCAGCAGCTTAGCTGGACTAGCGGGGGACCCCTACGAGCAGTACTTC. It codes for CASSLAGLAGDPYEQYF. The variable domain in full, with the rest retrieved from reference TRBV7-2 and TRBJ2-7, is GAGVSQSPSNKVTEKGKDVELRCDPISGHTALYWYRQSLGQGLEFLIYFQGNSAPDKSGLPSDRFSAERTGGSVSTLTIQRTQQEDSAVYLCASSLAGLAGDPYEQYFGPGTRLTVT.

V gene TRBV18 combines with J gene TRBJ2-1; TRBD2 matches at 13 bases. V shed 0 bases, J shed 7 bases, and the junction held 3 bases outside the gene matches. The CDR3 contains 16 residues. Germline values: CDR1 KGHSH, CDR2 LQKENI. The CDR3 sequence is CASSPPTSGRRNEQFF. Written as DNA, the CDR3 is TGTGCCAGCTCACCACCGACTAGCGGGAGGAGAAATGAGCAGTTCTTC.

The chain uses TRBV9 and TRBJ2-2; unclear D gene. The CDR3 loop spans 14 amino acids. Germline V gives CDR1 SGDLS, CDR2 YYNGEE. The ends were cut back, 4 bases at V and 7 bases at J, with 14 bases in the middle. CDR3 amino acids: CASSLTWFNGELFF. CDR3 DNA sequence: TGTGCCAGCAGCCTCACCTGGTTCAACGGGGAGCTGTTTTTT.

The chain uses TRBV7-8 and TRBJ2-3, with 7 nucleotides matching TRBD2. Germline V lookup: CDR1 SGHVS, CDR2 FQNEAQ. Unmatched junction bases numbered 6, after V lost 1 base and J lost 5 bases. This CDR3 region has 15 residues. The CDR3 spells CASSLGRTSQDTQYF. CDR3 DNA: TGTGCCAGCAGCTTAGGGCGGACTAGTCAAGATACGCAGTATTTT.

V usage is TRBV6-5 and J usage is TRBJ1-1, with a tentative D call TRBD1 (6 bases). The germline V and J ends were trimmed by 5 bases and 4 bases, with 17 bases remaining between them. CDR1 is MNHEY and CDR2 is SVGAGI in the germline V gene. The CDR3 loop spans 15 amino acids. In DNA form, the CDR3 reads TGTGCCAGCAGTCGGAACAGGGCTGGGACCACTGAAGCTTTCTTT. As protein: CASSRNRAGTTEAFF.

The V gene is TRBV6-1, the J gene TRBJ1-2; no clear D. In germline, CDR1 is MNHNS, CDR2 SASEGT. Deletions cut 0 bases from V and 7 bases from J, with 6 bases between. This CDR3 spans 12 amino acids. CDR3 in amino acids: CASSEALVGYTF. The CDR3 DNA reads as TGTGCCAGCAGTGAAGCGCTGGTTGGCTACACCTTC.

The genes are TRBV7-9 and TRBJ1-1; D gene uncertain. V was clipped by 7 bases and J by 12 bases, with 15 bases between them. The CDR3 is 11 amino acids. CDR1 is SEHNR, CDR2 FQNEAQ, per germline (reference sequence). DNA for the CDR3: TGTGCCAGCAACCACGATAGTCGGACTTTCTTT. It translates to CASNHDSRTFF.